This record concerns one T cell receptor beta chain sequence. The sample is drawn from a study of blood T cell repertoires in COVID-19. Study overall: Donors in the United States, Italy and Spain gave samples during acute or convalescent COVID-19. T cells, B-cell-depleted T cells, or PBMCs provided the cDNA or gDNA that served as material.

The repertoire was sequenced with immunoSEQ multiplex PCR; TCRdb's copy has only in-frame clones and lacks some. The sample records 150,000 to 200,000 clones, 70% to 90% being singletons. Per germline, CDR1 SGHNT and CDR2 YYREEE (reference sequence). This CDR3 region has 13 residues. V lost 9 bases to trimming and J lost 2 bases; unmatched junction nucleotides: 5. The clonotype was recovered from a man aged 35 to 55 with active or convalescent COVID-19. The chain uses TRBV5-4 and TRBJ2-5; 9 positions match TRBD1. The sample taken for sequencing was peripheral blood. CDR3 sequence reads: CATGTGSQETQYF. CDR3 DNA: TGTGCCACAGGGACAGGGAGTCAAGAGACCCAGTACTTC.